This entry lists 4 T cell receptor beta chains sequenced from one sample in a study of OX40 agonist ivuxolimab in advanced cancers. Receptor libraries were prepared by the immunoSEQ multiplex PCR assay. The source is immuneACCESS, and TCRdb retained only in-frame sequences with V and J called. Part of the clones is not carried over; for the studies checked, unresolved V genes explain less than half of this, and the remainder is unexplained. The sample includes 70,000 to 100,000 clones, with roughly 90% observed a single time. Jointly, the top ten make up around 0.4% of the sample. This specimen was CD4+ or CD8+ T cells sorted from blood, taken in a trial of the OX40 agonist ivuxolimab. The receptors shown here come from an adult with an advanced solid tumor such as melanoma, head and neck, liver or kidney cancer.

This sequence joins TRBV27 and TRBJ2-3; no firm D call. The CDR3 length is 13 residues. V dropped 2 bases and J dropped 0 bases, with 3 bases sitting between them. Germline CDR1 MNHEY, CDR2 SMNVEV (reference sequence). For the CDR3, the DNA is TGTGCCAGCAGTTTACTCAGCACAGATACGCAGTATTTT. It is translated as CASSLLSTDTQYF.

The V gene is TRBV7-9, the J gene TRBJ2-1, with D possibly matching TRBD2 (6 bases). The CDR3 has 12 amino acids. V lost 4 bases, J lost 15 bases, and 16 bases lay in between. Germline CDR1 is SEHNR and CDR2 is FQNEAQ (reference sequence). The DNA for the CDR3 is TGTGCCAGCAGCTCGAGGGACTTGTTGCGGTTCTTC. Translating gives CASSSRDLLRFF.

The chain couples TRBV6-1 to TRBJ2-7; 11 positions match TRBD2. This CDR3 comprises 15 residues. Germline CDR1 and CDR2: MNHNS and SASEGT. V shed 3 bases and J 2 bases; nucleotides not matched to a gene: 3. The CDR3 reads CASSDPGLAAYEQYF. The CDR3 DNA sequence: TGTGCCAGCAGTGATCCGGGACTAGCGGCCTACGAGCAGTACTTC.

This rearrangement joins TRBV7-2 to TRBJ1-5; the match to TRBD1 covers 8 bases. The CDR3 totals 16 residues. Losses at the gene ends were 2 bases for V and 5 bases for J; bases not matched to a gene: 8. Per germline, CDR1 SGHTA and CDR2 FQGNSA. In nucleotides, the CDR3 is TGTGCCAGCAGCTTAAGTTTGGACAGGGCGTATCAGCCCCAGCATTTT. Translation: CASSLSLDRAYQPQHF.